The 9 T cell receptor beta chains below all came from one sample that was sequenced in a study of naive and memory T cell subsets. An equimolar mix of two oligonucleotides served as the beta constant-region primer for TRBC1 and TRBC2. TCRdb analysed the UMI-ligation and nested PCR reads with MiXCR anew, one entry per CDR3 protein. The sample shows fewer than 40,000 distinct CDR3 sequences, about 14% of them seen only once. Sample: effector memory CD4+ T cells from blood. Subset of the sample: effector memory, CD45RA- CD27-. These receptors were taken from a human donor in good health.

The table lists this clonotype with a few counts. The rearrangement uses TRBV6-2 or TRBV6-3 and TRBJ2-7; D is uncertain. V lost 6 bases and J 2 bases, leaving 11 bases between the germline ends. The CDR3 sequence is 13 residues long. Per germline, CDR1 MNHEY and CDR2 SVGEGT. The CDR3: CASRPTPAYEQYF. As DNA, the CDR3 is TGTGCCAGCAGGCCCACGCCCGCCTACGAGCAGTACTTC.

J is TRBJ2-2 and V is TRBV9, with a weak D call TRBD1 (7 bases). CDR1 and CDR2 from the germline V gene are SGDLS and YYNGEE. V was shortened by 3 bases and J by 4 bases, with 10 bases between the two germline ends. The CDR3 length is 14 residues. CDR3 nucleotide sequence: TGTGCCAGCAGCGCCCAGGGGGGCACCGGGGAGCTGTTTTTT. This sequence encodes CASSAQGGTGELFF.

The DNA for the CDR3 is TGTGCCAGCAGTTCTTACGGGGCGCGCGGTGAAAAACTGTTTTTT. It is translated as CASSSYGARGEKLFF. The chain employs TRBV27 and TRBJ1-4, with TRBD1 as a possible D gene (5 bases). This CDR3 has 15 amino acids. In germline, CDR1 is MNHEY, CDR2 SMNVEV (reference sequence). The V and J ends lost 4 bases and 7 bases respectively, with 16 bases between them.

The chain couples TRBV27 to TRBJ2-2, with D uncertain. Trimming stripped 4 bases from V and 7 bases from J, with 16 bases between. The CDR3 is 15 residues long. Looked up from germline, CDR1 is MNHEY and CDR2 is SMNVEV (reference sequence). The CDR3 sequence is CASSSLLAWDGELFF. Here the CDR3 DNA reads TGTGCCAGCAGTTCTTTGTTGGCGTGGGACGGGGAGCTGTTTTTT.

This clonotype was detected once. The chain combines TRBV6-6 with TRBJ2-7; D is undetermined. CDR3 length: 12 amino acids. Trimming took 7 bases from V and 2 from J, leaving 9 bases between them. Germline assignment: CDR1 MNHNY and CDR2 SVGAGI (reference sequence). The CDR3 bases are TGTGCCAGCAAAGGGCTTGCCTACGAGCAGTACTTC. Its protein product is CASKGLAYEQYF.

Here the CDR3 reads CASSLGRGDTYEQYF. The CDR3 nucleotides read TGTGCCAGCAGCTTAGGCAGGGGGGACACCTACGAGCAGTACTTC. The V call is TRBV7-2, the J call TRBJ2-7; a weak D match, TRBD1 (7 bases). The CDR3 totals 15 residues. Germline-derived CDR1 and CDR2 are SGHTA and FQGNSA. The V and J ends lost 1 base and 2 bases respectively, with 12 bases between them.

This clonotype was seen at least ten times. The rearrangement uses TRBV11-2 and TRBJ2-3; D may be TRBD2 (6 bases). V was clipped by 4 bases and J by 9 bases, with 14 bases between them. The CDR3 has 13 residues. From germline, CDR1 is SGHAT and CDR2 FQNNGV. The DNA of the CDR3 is TGTGCCAGCAGCTCGAATAGCGGCCAGACGCAGTATTTT. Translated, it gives CASSSNSGQTQYF.

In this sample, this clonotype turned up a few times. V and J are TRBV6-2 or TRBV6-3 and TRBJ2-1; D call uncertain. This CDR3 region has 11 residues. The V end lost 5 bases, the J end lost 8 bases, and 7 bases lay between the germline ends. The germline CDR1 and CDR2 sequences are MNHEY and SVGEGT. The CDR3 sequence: CASSTRDEQFF. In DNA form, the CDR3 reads TGTGCCAGCAGTACAAGGGATGAGCAGTTCTTC.

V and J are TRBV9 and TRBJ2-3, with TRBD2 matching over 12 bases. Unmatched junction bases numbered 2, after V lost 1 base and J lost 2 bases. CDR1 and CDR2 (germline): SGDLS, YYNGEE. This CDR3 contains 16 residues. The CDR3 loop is CASSVPSGRATDTQYF. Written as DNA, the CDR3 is TGTGCCAGCAGCGTACCTAGCGGGAGGGCCACAGATACGCAGTATTTT.